The source of this T cell receptor beta chain is a study of blood T cell repertoires in COVID-19. In the study overall: The United States, Italy and Spain were the sources of the acute and convalescent COVID-19 samples. PBMCs, B-cell-depleted T cells, or T cells provided the cDNA or gDNA that made up the material.

This CDR3 spans 13 amino acids. CDR1 is MDHEN, CDR2 SYDVKM, per germline. Germline trimming cut 10 bases from V and 7 bases from J; bases unmatched to any gene: 12. As handled by the study authors: Estimated nucleated cell counts came from reference gene primer amplification. TCRdb's copy holds only in-frame clones and misses some; the assay was immunoSEQ multiplex PCR. Clone size and V and J calls were adopted from that table, with D and trimming inferred from the DNA. The sample holds 250,000 to 300,000 clones, roughly 87% seen once. V is TRBV28 and J is TRBJ1-2; 7 bases agree with TRBD1. The sample comprised peripheral blood. The receptor comes from a woman aged 45-60 years who had recovered from COVID-19. This CDR3 is CATRGGFGGGYTF. CDR3 coding DNA: TGTGCCACCAGGGGGGGGTTCGGAGGTGGCTACACCTTC.